This note documents a single T cell receptor beta chain sequence. The sample originates from a study of T cell changes during pregnancy in multiple sclerosis. The repertoire was sequenced with immunoSEQ multiplex PCR; TCRdb's copy has only in-frame clones and lacks some. This table holds tens of thousands of clones, over 75% found once. Sequencing used peripheral blood, obtained before pregnancy. This sequence was found in a female donor with multiple sclerosis, enrolled in a pregnancy study.

CDR3 DNA sequence: TGTGCCAGCAGCTTATTTCGATCGGAGAATGAGCAGTTCTTC. Residues: CASSLFRSENEQFF. The genes are TRBV9 and TRBJ2-1, with no clear D. Germline V CDR1 and CDR2: SGDLS, YYNGEE. CDR3 length: 14 amino acids. Trimming pared 4 bases from V and 7 bases from J, leaving 15 bases between.